The 30 T cell receptor beta chains given below trace back to one sample, sequenced in a study of T cell responses to AZD1222 COVID-19 vaccine. Here immunoSEQ multiplex PCR was the method, and the copy in TCRdb shows in-frame clones only, minus some. Found here are 90,000 to 120,000 clones, 87% of them singletons; the top ten hold approximately 4.8%. Sequences were derived from peripheral blood, sampled 28 days after the second AZD1222 dose. These receptor sequences come from an adult who received the AZD1222 COVID-19 vaccine.

This chain links TRBV28 with TRBJ2-7, with 12 bases lining up with TRBD2. Trimming removed 5 bases from V and 6 bases from J; junction bases left unmatched: 8. The CDR3 spans 15 residues. The germline gives CDR1 MDHEN, CDR2 SYDVKM. The CDR3 DNA follows: TGTGCCAGCAGTCCATCTAGCGGGGGGGCCCTCGAGCAGTACTTC. Its translation: CASSPSSGGALEQYF.

The V call is TRBV28, the J call TRBJ1-4, with 7 bases matching TRBD1. This CDR3 region has 15 residues. Germline CDR1 is MDHEN and CDR2 is SYDVKM. With 1 base clipped from V and 8 bases from J, the junction kept 7 bases outside the gene matches. CDR3 nucleotides: TGTGCCAGCAGTTTATTACAGGGGACGAGCGAAAAACTGTTTTTT. This translates into CASSLLQGTSEKLFF.

This clone appeared a single time. The chain carries TRBV9 and TRBJ1-5; possibly TRBD1 for D (5 bases). The V end was cut by 0 bases, the J end by 6 bases, with 10 bases between. The germline gives CDR1 SGDLS, CDR2 YYNGEE. The CDR3 covers 14 residues. The CDR3 region is CASSVAPGSQPQHF. The CDR3 DNA sequence: TGTGCCAGCAGCGTAGCGCCAGGGAGTCAGCCCCAGCATTTT.

This chain links TRBV12-3 or TRBV12-4 with TRBJ1-3; possibly TRBD1 for D (6 bases). Trimming pared 10 bases from V and 5 bases from J, leaving 15 bases between. The CDR3 is made up of 13 amino acids. CDR3 region: CATSRGGRNTIYF. In DNA, the CDR3 is TGTGCCACCTCCCGGGGGGGCAGAAACACCATATATTTT.

The chain is built from TRBV6-5 and TRBJ1-2, with D hard to call. There are 14 residues in the CDR3. The germline V gene encodes CDR1 MNHEY and CDR2 SVGAGI. V lost 0 bases to trimming and J lost 2 bases, with 7 bases between them. The CDR3 sequence: CASSYSPSNYGYTF. The CDR3 nucleotides are TGTGCCAGCAGTTACTCCCCCAGCAACTATGGCTACACCTTC.

The chain carries TRBV4-1 and TRBJ2-7; TRBD2 is a possible D gene (7 bases). The ends were cut back, 1 base at V and 6 bases at J, with 13 bases in the middle. CDR1 and CDR2 from the germline V gene are MGHRA and YSYEKL. The CDR3 length is 14 residues. CDR3 coding DNA: TGCGCCAGCAGCCAAGGAGGGGGGGGCCGCGAGCAGTACTTC. It translates to CASSQGGGGREQYF.

This clone was recorded once. This chain uses TRBV5-8 with TRBJ2-6; D might be TRBD2 (5 bases). Germline assignment: CDR1 SGHTS and CDR2 YDEGEE. V gave up 3 bases and J gave up 2 bases, with 12 bases separating them. The CDR3 is made up of 16 amino acids. The CDR3 region has the DNA TGTGCCAGCAGCTACGGGCTGCGGGCTGGGGCCAACGTCCTGACTTTC. Protein sequence: CASSYGLRAGANVLTF. Variable domain in full (rest from reference TRBV5-8 and TRBJ2-6): EAGVTQSPTHLIKTRGQQATLRCSPISGHTSVYWYQQALGLGLQFLLWYDEGEERNRGNFPPRFSGRQFPNYSSELNVNALELEDSALYLCASSYGLRAGANVLTFGAGSRLTVL.

The chain links TRBV28 to TRBJ2-7; 7 bases match TRBD1. V was pared by 5 bases and J by 1 base, with 8 bases of the junction left unmatched. The length of the CDR3 is 15 residues. Germline-derived CDR1 and CDR2 are MDHEN and SYDVKM. The chain's CDR3 is CASSIPGTASYEQYF. CDR3 DNA: TGTGCCAGCAGTATCCCCGGGACAGCTTCCTACGAGCAGTACTTC.

The J gene is TRBJ2-5, the V gene TRBV27; D possibly corresponds to TRBD1 (5 bases). This CDR3 comprises 14 residues. Per germline, CDR1 MNHEY and CDR2 SMNVEV (reference sequence). Trimming took off 3 bases at V and 5 bases at J, with 13 bases between the two ends. The CDR3 bases are TGTGCCAGCAGTTTGGGCAGGGAACAGGAGACCCAGTACTTC. Protein: CASSLGREQETQYF.

This sequence joins TRBV21-1 and TRBJ2-1; TRBD2, as called in the table, went unchecked against the DNA. TRBV21-1 constitutes a pseudogene. The CDR3 covers 16 residues. The CDR3 bases are TGTGCCAGCAGCAAAGTAGCGACTAGCGGGGGAAATGAGCAGTTCTTC. Translation: CASSKVATSGGNEQFF.

This clone was recorded once. The J gene is TRBJ1-1, the V gene TRBV19, with D possibly matching TRBD1 (5 bases). CDR1 and CDR2 from the germline V gene are LNHDA and SQIVND (reference sequence). The CDR3 loop spans 13 amino acids. V was cut by 3 bases and J by 4 bases, with 9 bases left in between. This CDR3 reads CASSISGFTEAFF. CDR3 sequence (DNA): TGTGCCAGTAGTATCTCAGGGTTCACTGAAGCTTTCTTT. Full variable domain (outside the CDR3, taken from reference TRBV19 and TRBJ1-1): DGGITQSPKYLFRKEGQNVTLSCEQNLNHDAMYWYRQDPGQGLRLIYYSQIVNDFQKGDIAEGYSVSREKKESFPLTVTSAQKNPTAFYLCASSISGFTEAFFGQGTRLTVV.

The CDR3 loop is CASSELVAAGANYGYTF. CDR3 DNA: TGTGCCAGCAGTGAACTAGTGGCGGCAGGGGCTAACTATGGCTACACCTTC. The chain carries TRBV6-1 and TRBJ1-2; the D gene is possibly TRBD1 (6 bases). CDR3 length: 17 amino acids. Trimming removed 2 bases from V and 0 bases from J, with 16 bases in between. Germline lookup yields CDR1 MNHNS and CDR2 SASEGT.

This chain links TRBV11-1 with TRBJ1-6; D not certain. V was trimmed by 2 bases and J by 6 bases, leaving 11 bases between them. CDR1 is SGHAT and CDR2 is FQDESV in the germline V gene (reference sequence). This CDR3 has 15 amino acids. This chain's CDR3 is CASSLLRPLNSPLHF. In DNA, the CDR3 is TGTGCCAGCAGCTTACTCCGACCCCTTAATTCACCCCTCCACTTT.

This rearrangement joins TRBV7-2 to TRBJ2-4; 7 bases agree with TRBD1. Germline V gene data show CDR1 as SGHTA and CDR2 as FQGNSA. CDR3 length: 16 residues. The V and J ends lost 5 bases and 0 bases, in that order; junction bases with no gene match: 7. The CDR3 is CASSPDRRLAKNIQYF. The DNA for the CDR3 is TGTGCCAGCAGCCCGGACAGGAGGCTAGCCAAAAACATTCAGTACTTC.

This clone was observed a few times. This chain connects TRBV19 to TRBJ2-1, with 8 bases identical to TRBD2. The CDR3 is 15 amino acids. Germline V gene sequence: CDR1 LNHDA, CDR2 SQIVND (reference sequence). The V and J ends lost 1 base and 10 bases, in that order; junction bases with no gene match: 9. CDR3 protein: CASSIGASGSGEQFF. The DNA of the CDR3 is TGTGCCAGTAGTATAGGAGCTAGCGGGTCAGGGGAGCAGTTCTTC.

The chain links TRBV6-6 to TRBJ2-7; 10 bases match TRBD1. Germline CDR1 reads MNHNY; CDR2 reads SVGAGI (reference sequence). The CDR3 contains 15 residues. Trimming at V came to 7 bases and at J to 6 bases, leaving 12 bases not matched to a gene. CDR3 sequence: CASTPSGTGAGEQYF. DNA of the CDR3: TGTGCCAGCACCCCGTCGGGGACAGGGGCGGGCGAGCAGTACTTC.

V usage is TRBV7-2 and J usage is TRBJ2-5; D remains unclear. CDR3 length equals 15 residues. Germline V gene lookup returns CDR1 SGHTA and CDR2 FQGNSA. The ends were cut back, 7 bases at V and 5 bases at J, with 20 bases in the middle. The CDR3 protein is CASNNLGLLGETQYF. The CDR3 DNA sequence: TGTGCCAGCAACAATCTAGGGCTTTTGGGGGAGACCCAGTACTTC.

CDR3 in amino acids: CASTPGTGKYGYGYTF. As DNA, the CDR3 is TGTGCCAGCACCCCCGGTACAGGGAAGTATGGCTATGGCTACACCTTC. The rearrangement uses TRBV28 and TRBJ1-2, with D possibly TRBD1 on 6 matching bases. The V gene lost 7 bases and the J gene lost 4 bases, with 22 bases spanning the gap. The CDR3 has 16 amino acids. In germline, CDR1 is MDHEN, CDR2 SYDVKM.

This chain joins TRBV7-2 and TRBJ2-2; perhaps TRBD2 as D (6 bases). V was pared by 4 bases and J by 0 bases, with 18 bases between. Germline values: CDR1 SGHTA, CDR2 FQGNSA. CDR3 length: 18 amino acids. The CDR3 nucleotides are TGTGCCAGCAGCTCACCCGCGTGGGGGGAGGCGAACACCGGGGAGCTGTTTTTT. It yields the protein CASSSPAWGEANTGELFF.

The rearrangement uses TRBV6-5 and TRBJ1-1, with D perhaps TRBD1 (5 bases). The CDR3 totals 15 residues. Between the trimmed V and J ends, which lost 2 bases and 5 bases, there was a span of 15 bases. Germline values: CDR1 MNHEY, CDR2 SVGAGI. The DNA of the CDR3 is TGTGCCAGCAGTTACACCCCAGGCGGGGGGACTGAAGCTTTCTTT. Its translation: CASSYTPGGGTEAFF.

V and J are TRBV19 and TRBJ2-1, with D tentatively TRBD1 (6 bases). CDR3 length: 15 amino acids. CDR1 is LNHDA, CDR2 SQIVND, per germline (reference sequence). Trimming took off 6 bases at V and 1 base at J, with 13 bases between the two ends. The CDR3 coding sequence is TGTGCCAGTAGCCTCACTCAGGGGTCCTACAATGAGCAGTTCTTC. Residues: CASSLTQGSYNEQFF.

This clone was recorded a few times. Distinct nucleotide sequences in the sample also encode this CDR3. V usage is TRBV5-5 and J usage is TRBJ1-2; D remains unclear. Trimming took 4 bases from V and 3 from J, leaving 10 bases between them. CDR1 is SGHKS, CDR2 YYEKEE, per germline (reference sequence). CDR3 length equals 13 residues. CDR3 loop: CASSPDGYYGYTF. Written as DNA, the CDR3 is TGTGCCAGCAGCCCGGACGGGTACTATGGCTACACCTTC. Complete variable domain (other parts from reference TRBV5-5 and TRBJ1-2): DAGVTQSPTHLIKTRGQQVTLRCSPISGHKSVSWYQQVLGQGPQFIFQYYEKEERGRGNFPDRFSARQFPNYSSELNVNALLLGDSALYLCASSPDGYYGYTFGSGTRLTVV.

This clone was seen a single time. This chain connects TRBV28 to TRBJ2-5; the D is unclear. In germline, CDR1 is MDHEN, CDR2 SYDVKM. The V end was cut by 2 bases, the J end by 5 bases, with 15 bases between. The CDR3 runs to 15 residues. CDR3 amino acids: CASSLGKGAGETQYF. CDR3 coding DNA: TGTGCCAGCAGTTTAGGGAAAGGAGCCGGGGAGACCCAGTACTTC.

The CDR3 nucleotides read TGTGCCAGCAGTCGTCAGTGGGAGCCAGAAGCTTTCTTT. Its protein is CASSRQWEPEAFF. The chain is built from TRBV5-4 and TRBJ1-1; D is ambiguous. Trimming took 5 bases from V and 8 from J, leaving 16 bases between them. The CDR3 is made up of 13 amino acids. Looked up from germline, CDR1 is SGHNT and CDR2 is YYREEE (reference sequence).

The chain has TRBV5-1 and TRBJ1-2; tentatively, D is TRBD1 (6 bases). V dropped 4 bases and J dropped 4 bases, with 17 bases sitting between them. The CDR3 length is 15 residues. The germline V gene encodes CDR1 SGHRS and CDR2 YFSETQ. The CDR3 reads CASSDPDSLPYGYTF. The CDR3 DNA reads as TGCGCCAGCAGCGATCCGGACAGCCTTCCCTATGGCTACACCTTC. The full variable domain, its missing parts supplied by reference TRBV5-1 and TRBJ1-2, is KAGVTQTPRYLIKTRGQQVTLSCSPISGHRSVSWYQQTPGQGLQFLFEYFSETQRNKGNFPGRFSGRQFSNSRSEMNVSTLELGDSALYLCASSDPDSLPYGYTFGSGTRLTVV.

In its sample, this clone was seen a few times. This chain joins TRBV18 and TRBJ2-7, with D possibly being TRBD2 (5 bases). The length of the CDR3 is 14 residues. Germline lookup yields CDR1 KGHSH and CDR2 LQKENI. The V end was cut by 1 base, the J end by 2 bases, with 9 bases between. In DNA form, the CDR3 reads TGTGCCAGCTCACCACTAGCGCCCCCCTACGAGCAGTACTTC. Translation gives CASSPLAPPYEQYF.

The rearrangement joins TRBV19 to TRBJ1-4; D gene unclear. The CDR3 sequence is 14 residues long. The V and J ends lost 7 bases and 7 bases respectively, with 16 bases between them. CDR1 and CDR2 from the germline V gene are LNHDA and SQIVND (reference sequence). The DNA of the CDR3 is TGTGCCAGTACCACCCCGGGAAGAGGTGAAAAACTGTTTTTT. As protein: CASTTPGRGEKLFF.

Here the CDR3 DNA reads TGTGCCAGTAGTCCCGACAGGGGGCTGAACTATGGCTACACCTTC. This gives the protein CASSPDRGLNYGYTF. V usage is TRBV19 and J usage is TRBJ1-2, with 10 nucleotides matching TRBD1. The germline gives CDR1 LNHDA, CDR2 SQIVND (reference sequence). Trimming removed 5 bases from V and 2 bases from J; junction bases left unmatched: 5. The CDR3 has 15 residues.

In DNA form, the CDR3 reads TGTGCCAGCAGCTTGGTAGAGGGGGGCTCGAGGCAAGCTTTCTTT. This gives the protein CASSLVEGGSRQAFF. The chain couples TRBV7-8 to TRBJ1-1; tentatively, D is TRBD1 (6 bases). Trimming pared 3 bases from V and 9 bases from J, leaving 20 bases between. The CDR3 spans 15 residues. The germline V gene has CDR1 SGHVS and CDR2 FQNEAQ.

V is TRBV28 and J is TRBJ2-7; 7 nucleotides align to TRBD1. The CDR3 totals 14 residues. Trimming cost V 5 bases and J 0 bases; bases outside gene matches: 4. Germline CDR1 MDHEN, CDR2 SYDVKM. The CDR3 nucleotides are TGTGCCAGCAGTCCAGGGGGAAGCTCCTACGAGCAGTACTTC. It is translated as CASSPGGSSYEQYF.